These T cell receptor beta chains were read from a single sample in a study of OX40 agonist ivuxolimab in advanced cancers. Repertoires were generated with immunoSEQ multiplex PCR, while TCRdb's copy carries only in-frame clones and drops some. The table has 25,000 to 35,000 clones, roughly 84% seen once. Sequencing was performed on CD4+ or CD8+ T cells sorted from blood, taken in a trial of the OX40 agonist ivuxolimab. These receptor sequences come from an adult with an advanced solid tumor such as melanoma, head and neck, liver or kidney cancer. Both conserved end residues are part of each CDR3. Fields, in order: J gene, D gene, V gene, CDR3 protein, CDR3 DNA. The D gene is left open where the match is weak.

TRBJ2-2	.	TRBV15	CAGSSGTGNTGELFF	TGTGCCGGATCCTCCGGGACGGGCAACACCGGGGAGCTGTTTTTT
TRBJ2-5	.	TRBV4-1	CASSQGFSGPRGETQYF	TGCGCCAGCAGCCAAGGGTTCTCGGGCCCCCGGGGGGAGACCCAGTACTTC
TRBJ2-5	.	TRBV4-1	CASSQDPLPQETQYF	TGCGCCAGCAGCCAAGATCCACTGCCCCAAGAGACCCAGTACTTC
TRBJ1-2	TRBD1	TRBV6-1	CASSEDQGAYGYTF	TGTGCCAGCAGTGAAGACCAGGGGGCCTATGGCTACACCTTC
TRBJ2-2	TRBD2	TRBV27	CASSWGGGDTGELFF	TGTGCCAGCAGTTGGGGGGGAGGGGACACCGGGGAGCTGTTTTTT
TRBJ2-1	.	TRBV27	CASSLSLKGRYNEQFF	TGTGCCAGCAGTTTATCGTTGAAGGGCCGCTACAATGAGCAGTTCTTC
TRBJ1-2	.	TRBV6-6	CASSYGVEGTGGYIF	TGTGCCAGCAGTTACGGGGTAGAAGGGACCGGTGGCTACATCTTC
TRBJ2-2	TRBD1	TRBV11-3	CASSLGTGLTGELFF	TGTGCCAGCAGCTTAGGGACAGGGCTCACCGGGGAGCTGTTTTTT
TRBJ1-1	.	TRBV4-1	CASSQVLRGTEAFF	TGCGCCAGCAGCCAAGTTCTTCGGGGAACTGAAGCTTTCTTT
TRBJ1-4	.	TRBV27	CASSFYSAGEKLFF	TGTGCCAGCAGTTTTTACAGCGCCGGTGAAAAACTGTTTTTT
TRBJ2-5	TRBD2	TRBV6-5	CASSYYGRADETQYF	TGTGCCAGCAGTTACTACGGGAGGGCCGATGAGACCCAGTACTTC
TRBJ2-3	.	TRBV21-1	CASSKGLAGEKSTDTQYF	TGTGCCAGCAGCAAAGGGCTAGCGGGAGAGAAAAGCACAGATACGCAGTATTTT
TRBJ2-2	.	TRBV9	CASSVENTGELFF	TGTGCCAGCAGCGTAGAAAACACCGGGGAGCTGTTTTTT
TRBJ1-1	.	TRBV9	CASSVDLNTEAFF	TGTGCCAGCAGCGTAGATTTGAACACTGAAGCTTTCTTT
TRBJ2-5	TRBD2	TRBV5-4	CASSGGLAGLRETQYF	TGTGCCAGCAGCGGAGGACTAGCGGGCCTTCGAGAGACCCAGTACTTC
TRBJ2-7	TRBD1	TRBV7-2	CASSLLGTGDYEQYF	TGTGCCAGCAGCTTACTTGGGACAGGGGATTACGAGCAGTACTTC
TRBJ2-3	TRBD2	TRBV5-1	CASSNRLAGVWDTQYF	TGCGCCAGCAGCAACCGACTAGCGGGGGTTTGGGATACGCAGTATTTT
TRBJ2-2	TRBD2	TRBV27	CASSLRLAANTGELFF	TGTGCCAGCAGTTTACGGCTAGCGGCGAACACCGGGGAGCTGTTTTTT
TRBJ2-5	.	TRBV7-9	CASSPTAQETQYF	TGTGCCAGCAGCCCGACCGCACAAGAGACCCAGTACTTC
TRBJ2-2	TRBD2	TRBV6-6	CASSQGTSGFTGELFF	TGTGCCAGCAGCCAGGGCACTAGCGGATTCACCGGGGAGCTGTTTTTT
TRBJ1-2	.	TRBV6-5	CASSPIQGNGYTF	TGTGCCAGCAGTCCCATCCAGGGAAACGGCTACACCTTC
TRBJ1-2	.	TRBV4-2	CASSQGVKEILYGYTF	TGTGCCAGCAGCCAAGGGGTGAAGGAAATCCTCTATGGCTACACCTTC
TRBJ2-2	.	TRBV14	CASSLVFTGELFF	TGTGCCAGCAGCTTAGTGTTCACCGGGGAGCTGTTTTTT
TRBJ2-7	TRBD2	TRBV13	CASSLGPLAANEQYF	TGTGCCAGCAGCTTAGGCCCCCTAGCGGCGAACGAGCAGTACTTC